The next 19 T cell receptor beta chains were all read from a single sample in a study of shared clonotypes between healthy human individuals. This table comes from immunoSEQ multiplex PCR, and its TCRdb copy is limited to in-frame clones, with some not included. The sample yields about 460,000 clones, 77% seen once. Input material: PBMCs. These TCRs come from a woman aged 40 to 55 in good health. Some clones in this sample may be carry-over from other donors' samples.

The chain joins TRBV11-2 to TRBJ2-7; 7 positions agree with TRBD1. The trim removed 2 bases at V and 2 bases at J, leaving 6 bases unmatched. Germline values: CDR1 SGHAT, CDR2 FQNNGV. The CDR3 consists of 15 residues. The CDR3 is CASSLSTGAAYEQYF. CDR3 nucleotides: TGTGCCAGCAGCTTATCCACAGGGGCGGCCTACGAGCAGTACTTC.

The chain links TRBV9 to TRBJ2-7, with D perhaps TRBD1 (7 bases). CDR1 SGDLS and CDR2 YYNGEE come from the germline V gene. Trimming stripped 2 bases from V and 4 bases from J, with 16 bases between. The CDR3 covers 15 residues. The CDR3 loop is CASSVGDSGPYEQYF. CDR3 coding DNA: TGTGCCAGCAGCGTGGGGGACAGCGGGCCTTACGAGCAGTACTTC.

This rearrangement joins TRBV5-1 to TRBJ1-1; no clear D. V shed 2 bases and J shed 0 bases, with 8 bases lying between them. CDR1 is SGHRS, CDR2 YFSETQ, per germline. CDR3 length: 14 residues. CDR3 amino acids: CASSFMAMNTEAFF. The CDR3 nucleotides read TGCGCCAGCAGCTTTATGGCCATGAACACTGAAGCTTTCTTT.

This chain connects TRBV7-2 to TRBJ2-7; no clear D gene. V was shortened by 2 bases and J by 3 bases, with 11 bases between the two germline ends. Germline V lookup: CDR1 SGHTA, CDR2 FQGNSA. The CDR3 runs to 14 residues. The CDR3 reads CASSLYFPDYEQYF. CDR3 nucleotides: TGTGCCAGCAGCTTATATTTTCCAGACTACGAGCAGTACTTC.

The chain couples TRBV27 to TRBJ2-7; the match to TRBD2 covers 8 bases. The V segment lost 6 bases and the J segment 4 bases; nucleotides outside the gene matches: 11. The CDR3 has 15 amino acids. The germline gives CDR1 MNHEY, CDR2 SMNVEV (reference sequence). This chain's CDR3 is CASRFSSGGPYEQYF. In DNA, the CDR3 is TGTGCCAGCAGATTTTCTTCGGGAGGGCCGTACGAGCAGTACTTC.

The chain couples TRBV5-8 to TRBJ2-2; D might be TRBD1 (6 bases). The CDR3 sequence is 15 residues long. V was clipped by 0 bases and J by 5 bases, with 11 bases between them. Germline V gives CDR1 SGHTS, CDR2 YDEGEE. The CDR3 spells CASSLARGWTGELFF. Written as DNA, the CDR3 is TGTGCCAGCAGCTTGGCCAGGGGATGGACCGGGGAGCTGTTTTTT.

A few counts support this clone. The sample carries other DNA sequences with the same CDR3. V usage is TRBV5-1 and J usage is TRBJ1-3; D is undetermined. This CDR3 is built from 15 residues. Germline CDR1 SGHRS, CDR2 YFSETQ. Trimming cost V 0 bases and J 2 bases, with 9 bases left between them. The DNA for the CDR3 is TGCGCCAGCAGCTTGGAGGGAGGTACTGGAAACACCATATATTTT. Protein product: CASSLEGGTGNTIYF. The variable domain in full, completed from reference TRBV5-1 and TRBJ1-3, reads KAGVTQTPRYLIKTRGQQVTLSCSPISGHRSVSWYQQTPGQGLQFLFEYFSETQRNKGNFPGRFSGRQFSNSRSEMNVSTLELGDSALYLCASSLEGGTGNTIYFGEGSWLTVV.

The chain joins TRBV5-5 to TRBJ2-2; D gene ambiguous. V lost 2 bases and J 0 bases, leaving 8 bases between the germline ends. The CDR3 totals 15 residues. Germline V CDR1 and CDR2: SGHKS, YYEKEE (reference sequence). This chain's CDR3 is CASSLYNPNTGELFF. CDR3 coding DNA: TGTGCCAGCAGCTTATACAACCCGAACACCGGGGAGCTGTTTTTT.

V usage is TRBV19 and J usage is TRBJ2-7; the match to TRBD1 covers 10 bases. Germline CDR1 LNHDA, CDR2 SQIVND (reference sequence). V was pared by 1 base and J by 4 bases, with 4 bases of the junction left unmatched. The CDR3 totals 15 residues. Here the CDR3 DNA reads TGTGCCAGTAGTATAGGACAGGGGGCGCGGTACGAGCAGTACTTC. Its translation: CASSIGQGARYEQYF.

The V call is TRBV5-1, the J call TRBJ2-6; 10 bases match TRBD1. Germline V lookup: CDR1 SGHRS, CDR2 YFSETQ. This CDR3 region has 17 residues. V trimming: 5 bases; J trimming: 3 bases; junction bases outside the gene matches: 8. The chain's CDR3 is CASSPPTGGVGANVLTF. CDR3 nucleotides: TGCGCCAGCAGTCCGCCGACAGGGGGCGTTGGGGCCAACGTCCTGACTTTC.

For this clone: A far more abundant clone sits one base away, making this likely a read error. The gene calls are TRBV11-2 and TRBJ1-1; the D gene is possibly TRBD1 (5 bases). This CDR3 spans 13 amino acids. V shed 2 bases and J shed 7 bases, with 11 bases lying between them. CDR1 is SGHAT, CDR2 FQNNGV, per germline. CDR3 coding DNA: TGTGCCAGCAGCTTACGCGCGGACATTGAAGCTTTCTTT. Residues: CASSLRADIEAFF.

The gene calls are TRBV10-3 and TRBJ1-3; D is undetermined. Germline values: CDR1 ENHRY, CDR2 SYGVKD. The CDR3 contains 13 residues. V was shortened by 7 bases and J by 2 bases, with 9 bases between the two germline ends. The CDR3 DNA sequence: TGTGCCATCAACCGAGGGACTGGAAACACCATATATTTT. Its protein product is CAINRGTGNTIYF.

Points on this clone: One base separates it from a far larger clone, so it is likely a read error. The conserved phenylalanine or tryptophan is not found at the CDR3 terminus, so this likely reflects a read error. The chain employs TRBV29-1 and TRBJ1-1; no clear D. The V and J ends lost 3 bases and 1 base respectively, with 9 bases between them. The CDR3 is 13 residues long. CDR1 is SQVTM and CDR2 is ANQGSEA in the germline V gene. The CDR3 protein is CSVDAAGNTEAFY. The CDR3 DNA is TGCAGCGTTGACGCAGCCGGGAACACTGAAGCTTTCTAT.

This clone was seen only a few times. A far larger clone is one nucleotide away, so this likely arose from a read error. V is TRBV30 and J is TRBJ2-2; possibly TRBD2 for D (6 bases). CDR3 length: 15 amino acids. Germline V lookup: CDR1 GTSNPN, CDR2 SVGIG (reference sequence). The V end was cut by 1 base, the J end by 6 bases, with 15 bases between. CDR3 region: CAWSAQGREAGELFF. The CDR3 DNA sequence: TGTGCCTGGAGTGCTCAGGGCAGGGAGGCCGGGGAGCTGTTTTTT.

In this sample, this clone turned up many times. V is TRBV10-1 and J is TRBJ2-5, with TRBD2 identical over 9 bases. The end of the DNA is better explained by TRBJ2-7, so the J call may be wrong. This CDR3 comprises 15 residues. CDR1 is WNHNN and CDR2 is SYGVQD in the germline V gene (reference sequence). The chain's CDR3 is CASSEIRGGVYEQYF. CDR3 bases: TGCGCCAGCAGTGAGATTCGCGGGGGGGTCTACGAGCAGTACTTC.

The rearrangement links TRBV29-1 to TRBJ2-3; D not certain. In germline, CDR1 is SQVTM, CDR2 ANQGSEA. The CDR3 has 12 amino acids. V was cut by 2 bases and J by 6 bases, with 9 bases left in between. The CDR3 loop reads CSVEPRTDTQYF. The CDR3 DNA is TGCAGCGTTGAACCCAGGACGGATACGCAGTATTTT.

The V and J genes are TRBV30 and TRBJ2-7; 7 nucleotides match TRBD1. Germline lookup yields CDR1 GTSNPN and CDR2 SVGIG (reference sequence). J lost 5 bases, V lost 4 bases, and 8 bases had no gene match. The CDR3 is 13 amino acids. CDR3 protein: CAWTRQGLHEQYF. In nucleotides, the CDR3 is TGTGCCTGGACGCGACAGGGTCTCCACGAGCAGTACTTC.

The rearrangement links TRBV6-5 to TRBJ2-1, with D possibly matching TRBD2 (6 bases). The CDR3 extends over 16 amino acids. V was pared by 3 bases and J by 0 bases, with 12 bases between. CDR1 MNHEY and CDR2 SVGAGI come from the germline V gene. DNA for the CDR3: TGTGCCAGCAGTTATCAGCTAGCGAGCTCCTACAATGAGCAGTTCTTC. It specifies CASSYQLASSYNEQFF.

Concerning this clone itself: At one end, the junction sequence differs from germline, possibly due to a read error. J is TRBJ1-5 and V is TRBV19, with D possibly TRBD1 on 6 matching bases. The germline CDR1 and CDR2 sequences are LNHDA and SQIVND (reference sequence). The CDR3 extends over 13 amino acids. DNA of the CDR3: TGTGCCAGTAGTCGCACCGGGACACCGATGCCATATTTT. It translates to CASSRTGTPMPYF.